This is a list of T cell receptor beta chains from one sample in a study of blood T cell repertoires in COVID-19. This table comes from immunoSEQ multiplex PCR, and its TCRdb copy is limited to in-frame clones, with some not included. Here the sample spans some 400,000 clones, about 89% being singletons. The sample taken for sequencing was peripheral blood. The receptors were gathered from a woman aged 25 to 45 with COVID-19, enrolled during active disease. Both conserved end residues are part of each CDR3. The D gene is left open where the match is weak. Only some rows state a clone size, as once, few, many or a class for expanded clones.

clone size	V gene	CDR3 length	D gene	J gene	CDR3 DNA	CDR3 protein
-	TRBV7-9	15	-	TRBJ2-6	TGTGCCAGCAGCACCGTCGGGGCTGGGGCCAACGTCCTGACTTTC	CASSTVGAGANVLTF
-	TRBV7-3	12	-	TRBJ2-3	TGTGCCAGCAGCTCGACTACAGATACGCAGTATTTT	CASSSTTDTQYF
-	TRBV5-1	15	-	TRBJ2-3	TGCGCCAGCAGCTTGCGGGTCAGGGAGGCAGATACGCAGTATTTT	CASSLRVREADTQYF
-	TRBV10-3	13	-	TRBJ2-3	TGTGCCACTCACAAGGAGGACACAGATACGCAGTATTTT	CATHKEDTDTQYF
-	TRBV5-6	16	TRBD1	TRBJ2-7	TGTGCCAGCAGCTTATTAGGACAGGGACGCTCCTACGAGCAGTACTTC	CASSLLGQGRSYEQYF
-	TRBV19	15	-	TRBJ1-5	TGTGCCAGTAGTATAGAGGGACATAGCAATCAGCCCCAGCATTTT	CASSIEGHSNQPQHF
-	TRBV19	14	-	TRBJ2-7	TGTGCCAGTAGTATAAGAGGCCAGTCCTACGAGCAGTACTTC	CASSIRGQSYEQYF
few	TRBV9	15	TRBD2	TRBJ2-1	TGTGCCAGCAGCGCTACCGGGACTAGCGGCAATGAGCAGTTCTTC	CASSATGTSGNEQFF
-	TRBV27	16	TRBD1	TRBJ2-5	TGTGCCAGCAGTCGTAAAGGGACAGGGGGTGGAGAGACCCAGTACTTC	CASSRKGTGGGETQYF
-	TRBV27	15	-	TRBJ2-6	TGTGCCAGCAGGTTAAGGGGGTCTGGGGCCAACGTCCTGACTTTC	CASRLRGSGANVLTF
-	TRBV28	16	-	TRBJ2-4	TGTGCCAGCAGCCTCCCAGGGACTGTAGCCAAAAACATTCAGTACTTC	CASSLPGTVAKNIQYF
-	TRBV5-1	14	-	TRBJ1-1	TGCGCCAGCACCCGGGGGGAGGGGAGGACTGAAGCTTTCTTT	CASTRGEGRTEAFF
-	TRBV7-2	14	-	TRBJ2-3	TGTGCCAGCAGCTTAAGCGGTAACACAGATACGCAGTATTTT	CASSLSGNTDTQYF
-	TRBV6-2/TRBV6-3	14	-	TRBJ2-7	TGTGCCAGCAGTTACTCCGACCGACTCGGCGAGCAGTACTTC	CASSYSDRLGEQYF
-	TRBV7-3	16	TRBD1	TRBJ1-6	TGTGCCAGCAGCTTATCCGGGACAGGGCGGAGTTCACCCCTCCACTTT	CASSLSGTGRSSPLHF
-	TRBV7-6	18	TRBD2	TRBJ2-7	TGTGCCAGCAGCTTAGCGGCAGGACTAGCGGGATATACCTACGAGCAGTACTTC	CASSLAAGLAGYTYEQYF
-	TRBV5-1	13	-	TRBJ2-7	TGCGCCAGCAGCACGCGACTAGGTCACGAGCAGTACTTC	CASSTRLGHEQYF
-	TRBV29-1	12	TRBD2	TRBJ2-1	TGCAGCGTTGCGGGAGGGCCCGGTGAGCAGTTCTTC	CSVAGGPGEQFF